This TCR beta chain is drawn from a study of blood T cell repertoires in COVID-19. Across the study: Samples taken during acute and convalescent COVID-19 were collected in the United States, Italy and Spain.

Trimming pared 7 bases from V and 1 base from J, leaving 12 bases between. The CDR3 consists of 14 residues. Germline lookup yields CDR1 LNHDA and CDR2 SQIVND (reference sequence). Per the original data handling: The authors estimated nucleated cell counts from reference gene primer amplification. Some clones are missing from TCRdb's copy, which holds only in-frame ones; the method was immunoSEQ multiplex PCR. V and J calls and clone size are as listed in that table; D and trimming were resolved from the DNA. The sample contains roughly 300,000 clones, 88% of which appear only once. The chain recombines TRBV19 with TRBJ2-3, with D unresolved. The sequenced sample was peripheral blood. This clonotype was obtained from a man younger than 30 with active or convalescent COVID-19. This CDR3 is CASTPRGRTDTQYF. Here the CDR3 DNA reads TGTGCCAGTACCCCCCGCGGTCGCACAGATACGCAGTATTTT.